These T cell receptor beta chains were read from a single sample in a study of blood T cell repertoires in COVID-19. Sequenced by immunoSEQ multiplex PCR; TCRdb stores in-frame clones only, minus some. The sample shows 10,000 to 15,000 clones, more than 80% of them seen only once. The material sequenced was peripheral blood. The receptors were sampled from a human donor in a cohort sampled during active COVID-19. Each CDR3 is given with its conserved first and last residue. The D gene is left open where the match is weak. For some rows the clone size is stated as once, few or many, or as a class when expanded; others skip it.

>TRBJ1-4|-|TRBV20-1|-|14
TGCAGTGCTAGTCGGGGTACGACTAATGAAAAACTGTTTTTT
CSASRGTTNEKLFF
>TRBJ1-1|few|TRBV14|-|13
TGTGCCAGCAGCCGTATAGAGGTGAATGAAGCTTTCTTT
CASSRIEVNEAFF
>TRBJ1-5|few|TRBV7-3|TRBD1|13
TGTGCCAGCAGGGGACAGGGGAATCAGCCCCAGCATTTT
CASRGQGNQPQHF
>TRBJ1-6|once|TRBV30|-|13
TGTGCCTGGACCGGGGGCTATAATTCACCCCTCCACTTT
CAWTGGYNSPLHF
>TRBJ1-5|-|TRBV16|-|14
TGTGCCAGCAGCCAATTCGGGGTGAATCAGCCCCAGCATTTT
CASSQFGVNQPQHF
>TRBJ2-7|-|TRBV6-5|TRBD1|16
TGTGCCAGCAGTTACTCCGGGACAGGGAACTCCTACGAGCAGTACTTC
CASSYSGTGNSYEQYF
>TRBJ2-7|-|TRBV2|TRBD2|14
TGTGCCAGCAGTCTAGCGGCCTACTCCTACGAGCAGTACTTC
CASSLAAYSYEQYF
>TRBJ2-3|-|TRBV2|TRBD2|16
TGTGCCAGCAGGAAAGAAGCGGGAGGGCTAACAGATACGCAGTATTTT
CASRKEAGGLTDTQYF
>TRBJ1-5|-|TRBV7-9|-|14
TGTGCCAGCAGCAGAGACATTAGCAATCAGCCCCAGCATTTT
CASSRDISNQPQHF
>TRBJ2-5|-|TRBV11-2|TRBD2|16
TGTGCCAGCAGCTTAGTAGGACTAGCGGGGGGAGGGACCCAGTACTTC
CASSLVGLAGGGTQYF
>TRBJ1-4|-|TRBV6-1|TRBD1|15
TGTGCCAGCAGTGAACCGGGACAGGTTAATGAAAAACTGTTTTTT
CASSEPGQVNEKLFF
>TRBJ1-1|-|TRBV5-1|TRBD1|14
TGCGCCAGCAGCTTAGGACAGGTTCCCACTGAAGCTTTCTTT
CASSLGQVPTEAFF
>TRBJ1-2|-|TRBV6-5|-|11
TGTGCCAGCAGACGCGGGGATGGCTACACCTTC
CASRRGDGYTF
>TRBJ2-7|-|TRBV19|TRBD1|15
TGTGCCAGTAGTATAGGGGGGACAGGATCCTACGAGCAGTACTTC
CASSIGGTGSYEQYF
>TRBJ2-3|-|TRBV15|-|15
TGTGCCACCAGCAGGGTTCGCGGGAGCACAGATACGCAGTATTTT
CATSRVRGSTDTQYF
>TRBJ1-1|-|TRBV4-3|-|15
TGCGCCAGCAGCCAAGATTGGAGGGGTGACACTGAAGCTTTCTTT
CASSQDWRGDTEAFF
>TRBJ2-5|-|TRBV19|-|14
TGTGCCAGTAGTATTGTGGCAGAAGCGAGGACCCAGTACTTC
CASSIVAEARTQYF
>TRBJ1-2|-|TRBV28|TRBD1|15
TGTGCCAGCAGTTCCGGGACAGGGGCGGGCTATGGCTACACCTTC
CASSSGTGAGYGYTF
>TRBJ1-5|-|TRBV6-1|-|17
TGTGCCAGCAGTGAAGCGCTTCGCAGGGTGAGCAATCAGCCCCAGCATTTT
CASSEALRRVSNQPQHF
>TRBJ1-5|-|TRBV10-1|TRBD1|15
TGCGCCAGCAGGGGGGACAGCCACGCGCATCAGCCCCAGCATTTT
CASRGDSHAHQPQHF
>TRBJ2-5|-|TRBV19|TRBD1|15
TGTGCCAGTAGCCCCCCGGGACAGGGATGGGAGACCCAGTACTTC
CASSPPGQGWETQYF
>TRBJ1-2|once|TRBV12-3/TRBV12-4|-|12
TGTGCCAGCAGTTTAAGGCGGGCTGGCTACACCTTC
CASSLRRAGYTF
>TRBJ2-1|-|TRBV5-1|-|14
TGCGCCAGCAATAACCTACCGAGCCACAATGAGCAGTTCTTC
CASNNLPSHNEQFF
>TRBJ1-2|-|TRBV10-3|TRBD1|13
TGTGCCATCAGGGGACAGGGGGAGGAGGGCTACACCTTC
CAIRGQGEEGYTF
>TRBJ1-1|-|TRBV2|-|13
TGTGCCAGCAGCGCGGGACTCTACACTGAAGCTTTCTTT
CASSAGLYTEAFF
>TRBJ1-5|once|TRBV23-1|-|15
TGCGCCAGCAGTTGTAGAGTTAGTAGCAATCAGCCCCAGCATTTT
CASSCRVSSNQPQHF
>TRBJ1-2|-|TRBV24-1|TRBD1|13
TGTGCCACCAGTCCGGGACAGGGGGGTGGCTACACCTTC
CATSPGQGGGYTF
>TRBJ2-7|-|TRBV2|-|13
TGTGCCAGCGTAAGCGGCAGCTCCTACGAGCAGTACTTC
CASVSGSSYEQYF
>TRBJ1-3|-|TRBV30|-|11
TGTGCCTGGAGTGTATTAGATAGAGAGTATTTT
CAWSVLDREYF
>TRBJ2-5|-|TRBV19|TRBD2|15
TGTGCCAGTAGTTCGAGACTAGCGGGGGAAGAGACCCAGTACTTC
CASSSRLAGEETQYF
>TRBJ2-1|-|TRBV19|TRBD1|15
TGTGCCAGTAGTACGGGGACAGGGTCCTACAATGAGCAGTTCTTC
CASSTGTGSYNEQFF
>TRBJ1-4|-|TRBV4-3|-|17
TGCGCCAGCAGCCAAGATCTGAGGGCCTGGACTAATGAAAAACTGTTTTTT
CASSQDLRAWTNEKLFF
>TRBJ1-6|-|TRBV28|-|16
TGTGCCAGCAGTACCCCAGGGGTCTCCTATAATTCACCCCTCCACTTT
CASSTPGVSYNSPLHF
>TRBJ2-7|-|TRBV6-6|-|14
TGTGCCAGCAGCTCCGTCTTGGTCGGCTACGAGCAGTACTTC
CASSSVLVGYEQYF
>TRBJ2-7|few|TRBV19|TRBD2|15
TGTGCCAGTCGCCCCAAAGCGGGGGGTCCCTACGAGCAGTACTTC
CASRPKAGGPYEQYF
>TRBJ2-7|-|TRBV19|TRBD1|15
TGTGCCAGTAGTATAGGACAGGGGGCGCGGAGCGAGCAGTACTTC
CASSIGQGARSEQYF
>TRBJ2-2|-|TRBV7-3|TRBD1|15
TGTGCCAGCAGCTTTACAGGGGGCGAAGCCGGGGAGCTGTTTTTT
CASSFTGGEAGELFF
>TRBJ2-5|-|TRBV4-3|TRBD2|15
TGCGCCAGCAGCCCCCCGGGACTAGCGAGGGAGACCCAGTACTTC
CASSPPGLARETQYF
>TRBJ1-2|-|TRBV19|-|15
TGTGCCAGTATTCGCGGACAGAATCCTAACTATGGCTACACCTTC
CASIRGQNPNYGYTF
>TRBJ2-1|-|TRBV20-1|-|10
TGCAGTGCATGGAGGAATGAGCAGTTCTTC
CSAWRNEQFF
>TRBJ2-7|-|TRBV24-1|-|13
TGTGCCACCACCCGCGGCGGAAACTACGAGCAGTACTTC
CATTRGGNYEQYF
>TRBJ2-3|-|TRBV7-3|TRBD2|16
TGTGCCAGCAGCCCCCTTGTTAGCGGGAACACAGATACGCAGTATTTT
CASSPLVSGNTDTQYF
>TRBJ2-7|once|TRBV14|-|14
TGTGCCAGCAGCCATGGTTACAGGGTCTACGAGCAGTACTTC
CASSHGYRVYEQYF
>TRBJ2-3|-|TRBV23-1|TRBD2|20
TGCGCCAGCAGTCAATTCTACGTAGCGGGAGGGTCCTCTAGCACAGATACGCAGTATTTT
CASSQFYVAGGSSSTDTQYF
>TRBJ2-7|-|TRBV2|TRBD1|15
TGTGCCAGCAGGGCTGGACAGGGCTTTAACTCCGAGCAGTACTTC
CASRAGQGFNSEQYF
>TRBJ1-2|once|TRBV10-3|TRBD1|15
TGTGCCATCAAAACCGGGACAGGGGGTGACTATGGCTACACCTTC
CAIKTGTGGDYGYTF
>TRBJ1-1|-|TRBV7-9|-|15
TGTGCCAGCAGCTACCCAGGAGGAGGGAGTAATGAAGCTTTCTTT
CASSYPGGGSNEAFF
>TRBJ2-1|-|TRBV28|-|13
TGTGCCAGCAGTTTAGGTAGCCTGGATGAGCAGTTCTTC
CASSLGSLDEQFF
>TRBJ2-2|-|TRBV4-3|TRBD1|18
TGCGCCAGCAGCCAAGATTGGGGGCAGGGGGCGAACACCGGGGAGCTGTTTTTT
CASSQDWGQGANTGELFF
>TRBJ2-7|-|TRBV3-1/TRBV3-2|-|18
TGTGCCAGCAGCCGACTAAGCCCCCAGAGGTTCGGGTCAACGGGGCAGTACTTC
CASSRLSPQRFGSTGQYF
>TRBJ2-7|-|TRBV3-1/TRBV3-2|TRBD2|15
TGTGCCAGCAGCCACCGGACTAGCGGGAGCGACGAGCAGTACTTC
CASSHRTSGSDEQYF
>TRBJ2-1|-|TRBV28|-|16
TGTGCCAGCAGGTTCGGCTCGGCAGGGGCCTACAATGAGCAGTTCTTC
CASRFGSAGAYNEQFF
>TRBJ2-7|-|TRBV2|-|12
TGTGCCAGCAGTGAAGTCAGTTTAGAGCAGTACTTC
CASSEVSLEQYF
>TRBJ1-3|-|TRBV19|TRBD1|20
TGTGCCAGTAGTATCCGTCCCGGGACAGGGATCCCTTTCTCTGGAAACACCATATATTTT
CASSIRPGTGIPFSGNTIYF
>TRBJ2-5|-|TRBV12-3/TRBV12-4|TRBD2|12
TGTGCCAGCAGTTTAGGGGGGGGGACCCAGTACTTC
CASSLGGGTQYF
>TRBJ2-2|-|TRBV7-9|-|16
TGTGCCAGCAGCTCCAGGGGAGGGGTTTCGAGCGGGGAGCTGTTTTTT
CASSSRGGVSSGELFF
>TRBJ1-2|-|TRBV6-5|-|15
TGTGCCAGCAGCGCTGGGGGGGTGGTTATCTATGGCTACACCTTC
CASSAGGVVIYGYTF
>TRBJ2-3|-|TRBV5-4|TRBD1|14
TGTGCCAGCAGCGTAGGGACAGCCACAGATACGCAGTATTTT
CASSVGTATDTQYF
>TRBJ2-3|few|TRBV24-1|-|16
TGTGCCACCAGTGATTTGCAATTCGGGGGAACAGATACGCAGTATTTT
CATSDLQFGGTDTQYF